Shown below are 12 T cell receptor beta chains from a single sample sequenced in a study of blood T cell repertoires in COVID-19. The protocol was immunoSEQ multiplex PCR, while the TCRdb copy is restricted to in-frame clones and leaves out a portion. The table records about 40,000 clones, nearly 90% of them present only once. Sequencing was done on a sample of peripheral blood. Receptor source: a man aged 55 to 69 with COVID-19, enrolled during active disease.

V gene TRBV7-6 combines with J gene TRBJ2-1; 11 bases are a match to TRBD1. The CDR3 loop spans 19 amino acids. V dropped 1 base and J dropped 1; count of bases not matched to a gene: 9. Germline CDR1 is SGHVS and CDR2 is FNYEAQ. The CDR3, as DNA: TGTGCCAGCAGCTTAGGGGGACAGGGGGAAGACGGATCCTACAATGAGCAGTTCTTC. It translates to CASSLGGQGEDGSYNEQFF.

This chain links TRBV25-1 with TRBJ1-2; weak D call: TRBD1 (5 bases). The V end lost 1 base, the J end lost 4 bases, and 13 bases lay between the germline ends. Germline loops: CDR1 MGHDK, CDR2 SYGVNS. This CDR3 spans 15 amino acids. Here the CDR3 reads CASSELGAESYGYTF. DNA of the CDR3: TGTGCCAGCAGTGAATTAGGGGCGGAGAGCTATGGCTACACCTTC.

The rearrangement links TRBV6-5 to TRBJ2-3; 7 nucleotides agree with TRBD2. The CDR3 extends over 14 amino acids. The trim removed 2 bases at V and 4 bases at J, leaving 3 bases unmatched. CDR1 and CDR2 (germline): MNHEY, SVGAGI. The CDR3 protein is CASSYGAGADTQYF. CDR3 bases: TGTGCCAGCAGTTACGGCGCGGGAGCAGATACGCAGTATTTT.

The chain links TRBV25-1 to TRBJ1-6; maybe TRBD1 (5 bases). Trimming took 5 bases from V and 3 from J, leaving 17 bases between them. This CDR3 has 17 amino acids. Germline CDR1 reads MGHDK; CDR2 reads SYGVNS. The CDR3 region is CASSSGGGTSYNSPLHF. In nucleotides, the CDR3 is TGTGCCAGCAGTTCCGGGGGGGGTACAAGCTATAATTCACCCCTCCACTTT.

This chain uses TRBV24-1 with TRBJ2-3; 10 nucleotides agree with TRBD2. V was clipped by 8 bases and J by 4 bases; unmatched bases: 8. The CDR3 covers 15 residues. From germline, CDR1 is KGHDR and CDR2 SFDVKD. The CDR3 nucleotides read TGTGCCACCATGGCTAGCGGGAGAGGGGCAGATACGCAGTATTTT. Translated: CATMASGRGADTQYF.

The chain carries TRBV7-9 and TRBJ2-5; D not certain. The CDR3 consists of 14 residues. V was cut by 1 base and J by 5 bases, with 11 bases left in between. CDR1 SEHNR and CDR2 FQNEAQ come from the germline V gene (reference sequence). The CDR3 spells CASSLGDSAETQYF. The CDR3 coding sequence is TGTGCCAGCAGCTTAGGCGACTCCGCCGAGACCCAGTACTTC.

This sequence joins TRBV5-1 and TRBJ2-7, with TRBD1 as a possible D gene (6 bases). The V end lost 2 bases, the J end lost 2 bases, and 11 bases lay between the germline ends. CDR1 SGHRS and CDR2 YFSETQ come from the germline V gene. There are 14 residues in the CDR3. The DNA for the CDR3 is TGCGCCAGCAGCTTCACGGACAGTACCTACGAGCAGTACTTC. It is translated as CASSFTDSTYEQYF.

There are a few counts of this clone. The chain has TRBV28 and TRBJ1-5; D unclear. V was cut by 8 bases and J by 3 bases, with 14 bases left in between. The V gene's germline CDR1 is MDHEN and CDR2 SYDVKM. The CDR3 covers 14 residues. DNA of the CDR3: TGTGCCAGCTTGATGAACACCGTCAATCAGCCCCAGCATTTT. This codes for CASLMNTVNQPQHF.

V is TRBV6-5 and J is TRBJ1-1; TRBD1 matches 10 bases. Germline V gene data show CDR1 as MNHEY and CDR2 as SVGAGI. The CDR3 covers 14 residues. V shed 7 bases, J shed 4 bases, and the junction held 6 bases outside the gene matches. CDR3 sequence (DNA): TGTGCCAGCAAGCGACAGGGGGCGGTCACTGAAGCTTTCTTT. Protein sequence: CASKRQGAVTEAFF.

This chain uses TRBV6-5 with TRBJ1-1; no reliable D call. CDR3 size: 14 residues. Germline CDR1 is MNHEY and CDR2 is SVGAGI. Trimming left V 0 bases short and J 0 bases short, with 5 bases between. The CDR3 nucleotides read TGTGCCAGCAGTTACTCGAGCTTGAACACTGAAGCTTTCTTT. This codes for CASSYSSLNTEAFF.

J is TRBJ2-1 and V is TRBV4-1, with D perhaps TRBD1 (6 bases). Germline V CDR1 and CDR2: MGHRA, YSYEKL. V was trimmed by 5 bases and J by 7 bases, leaving 15 bases between them. CDR3 size: 14 residues. The CDR3 is CASSKQGFGNEQFF. CDR3 coding DNA: TGCGCCAGCAGCAAACAGGGATTCGGGAATGAGCAGTTCTTC.

The V call is TRBV30, the J call TRBJ1-2; D possibly corresponds to TRBD1 (6 bases). V shed 2 bases and J shed 5 bases, with 21 bases lying between them. The CDR3 totals 16 residues. Germline V lookup: CDR1 GTSNPN, CDR2 SVGIG (reference sequence). CDR3 DNA: TGTGCCTGGAGTAATTGGAGGCAACAGGGATATTATGGCTACACCTTC. Translated: CAWSNWRQQGYYGYTF.